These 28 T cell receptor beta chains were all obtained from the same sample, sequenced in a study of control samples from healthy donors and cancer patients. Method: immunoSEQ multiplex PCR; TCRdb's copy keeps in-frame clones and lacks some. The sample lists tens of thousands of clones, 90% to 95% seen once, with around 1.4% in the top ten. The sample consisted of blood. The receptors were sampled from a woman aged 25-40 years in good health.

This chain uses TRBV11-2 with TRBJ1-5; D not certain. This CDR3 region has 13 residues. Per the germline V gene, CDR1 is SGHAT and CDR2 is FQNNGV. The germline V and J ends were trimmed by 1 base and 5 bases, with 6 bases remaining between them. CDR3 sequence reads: CASSLADHQPQHF. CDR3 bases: TGTGCCAGCAGCTTAGCTGATCATCAGCCCCAGCATTTT.

CDR3 sequence (DNA): TGTGCCAGCGCTAGCGGGAGTTTCACGGAGACCCAGTACTTC. This gives the protein CASASGSFTETQYF. J is TRBJ2-5 and V is TRBV28; 10 bases are a match to TRBD2. There are 14 residues in the CDR3. The V and J ends lost 8 bases and 5 bases, in that order; junction bases with no gene match: 8. Germline V gives CDR1 MDHEN, CDR2 SYDVKM.

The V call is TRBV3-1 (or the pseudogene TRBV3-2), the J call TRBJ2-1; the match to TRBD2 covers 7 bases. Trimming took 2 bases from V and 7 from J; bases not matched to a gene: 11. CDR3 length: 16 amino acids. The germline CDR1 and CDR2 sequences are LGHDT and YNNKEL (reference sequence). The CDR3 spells CASSQQGGPGWNEQFF. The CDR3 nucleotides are TGTGCCAGCAGCCAACAGGGAGGGCCCGGGTGGAATGAGCAGTTCTTC.

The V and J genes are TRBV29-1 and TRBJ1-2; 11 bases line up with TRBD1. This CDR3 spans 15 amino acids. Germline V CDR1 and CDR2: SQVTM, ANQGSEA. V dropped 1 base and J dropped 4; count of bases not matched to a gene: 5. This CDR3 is CSVEAGTGGIYGYTF. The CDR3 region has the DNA TGCAGCGTTGAAGCTGGGACAGGGGGTATCTATGGCTACACCTTC.

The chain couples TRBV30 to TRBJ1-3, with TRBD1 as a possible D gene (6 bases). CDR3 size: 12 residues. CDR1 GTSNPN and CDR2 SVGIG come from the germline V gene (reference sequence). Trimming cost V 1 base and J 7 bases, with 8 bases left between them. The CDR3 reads CAWSGQVNTIYF. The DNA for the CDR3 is TGTGCCTGGAGTGGACAGGTGAACACCATATATTTT.

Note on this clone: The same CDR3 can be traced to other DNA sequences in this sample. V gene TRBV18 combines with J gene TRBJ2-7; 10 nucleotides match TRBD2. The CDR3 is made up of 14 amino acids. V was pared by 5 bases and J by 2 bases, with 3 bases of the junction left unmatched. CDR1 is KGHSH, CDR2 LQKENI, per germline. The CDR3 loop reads CASSLAGGPYEQYF. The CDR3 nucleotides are TGTGCCAGCTCATTAGCGGGAGGTCCCTACGAGCAGTACTTC.

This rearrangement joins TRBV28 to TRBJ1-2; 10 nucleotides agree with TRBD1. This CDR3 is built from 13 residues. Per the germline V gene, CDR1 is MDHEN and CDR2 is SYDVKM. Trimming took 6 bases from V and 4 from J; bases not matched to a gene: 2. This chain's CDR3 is CASRDRGIYGYTF. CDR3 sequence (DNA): TGTGCCAGCAGGGACAGGGGGATCTATGGCTACACCTTC.

For the CDR3, the DNA is TGTGCCAGCACCCTAGGGGGCCCGGCGGGCACTGAAGCTTTCTTT. It specifies CASTLGGPAGTEAFF. This rearrangement joins TRBV6-5 to TRBJ1-1; TRBD1 aligns across 7 bases. The germline V gene encodes CDR1 MNHEY and CDR2 SVGAGI. The length of the CDR3 is 15 residues. With V trimmed by 7 bases and J by 4 bases, 12 bases remained unmatched.

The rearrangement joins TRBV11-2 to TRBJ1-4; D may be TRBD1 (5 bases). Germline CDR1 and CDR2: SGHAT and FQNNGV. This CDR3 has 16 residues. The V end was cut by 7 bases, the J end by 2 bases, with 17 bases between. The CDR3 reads CASTILGGSTNEKLFF. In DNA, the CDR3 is TGTGCCAGCACCATCCTCGGGGGGTCGACTAATGAAAAACTGTTTTTT.

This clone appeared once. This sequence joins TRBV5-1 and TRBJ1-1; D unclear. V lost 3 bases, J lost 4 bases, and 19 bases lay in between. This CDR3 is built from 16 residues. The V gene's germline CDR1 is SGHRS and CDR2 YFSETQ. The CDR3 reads CASSSIGSRGRTEAFF. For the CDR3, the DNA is TGCGCCAGCAGCTCGATTGGGTCACGAGGGCGCACTGAAGCTTTCTTT.

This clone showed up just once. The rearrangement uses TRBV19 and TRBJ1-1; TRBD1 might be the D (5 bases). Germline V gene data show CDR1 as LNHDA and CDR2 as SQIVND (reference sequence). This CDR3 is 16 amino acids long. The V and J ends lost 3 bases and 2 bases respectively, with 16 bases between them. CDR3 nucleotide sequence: TGTGCCAGTAGTATTATCCGGGCAGGGCGCAACACTGAAGCTTTCTTT. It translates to CASSIIRAGRNTEAFF.

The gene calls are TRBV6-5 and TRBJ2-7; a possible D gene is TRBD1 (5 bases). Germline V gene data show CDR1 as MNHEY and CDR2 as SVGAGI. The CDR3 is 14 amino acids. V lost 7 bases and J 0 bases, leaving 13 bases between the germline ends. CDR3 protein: CASNAADTSYEQYF. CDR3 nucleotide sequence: TGTGCCAGCAACGCGGCGGACACCTCCTACGAGCAGTACTTC.

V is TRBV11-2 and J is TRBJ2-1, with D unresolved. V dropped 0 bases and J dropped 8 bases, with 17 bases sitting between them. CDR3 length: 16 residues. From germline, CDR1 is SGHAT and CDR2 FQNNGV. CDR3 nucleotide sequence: TGTGCCAGCAGCTTAGAGGTTGGTCGCTACAACGATGAGCAGTTCTTC. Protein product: CASSLEVGRYNDEQFF. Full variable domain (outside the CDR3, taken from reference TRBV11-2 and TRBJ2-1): EAGVAQSPRYKIIEKRQSVAFWCNPISGHATLYWYQQILGQGPKLLIQFQNNGVVDDSQLPKDRFSAERLKGVDSTLKIQPAKLEDSAVYLCASSLEVGRYNDEQFFGPGTRLTVL.

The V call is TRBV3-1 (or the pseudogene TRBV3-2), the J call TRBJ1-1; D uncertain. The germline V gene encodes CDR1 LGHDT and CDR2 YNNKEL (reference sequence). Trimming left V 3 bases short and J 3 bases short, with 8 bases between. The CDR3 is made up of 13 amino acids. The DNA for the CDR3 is TGTGCCAGCAGCCAGGCGGCCTACACTGAAGCTTTCTTT. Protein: CASSQAAYTEAFF.

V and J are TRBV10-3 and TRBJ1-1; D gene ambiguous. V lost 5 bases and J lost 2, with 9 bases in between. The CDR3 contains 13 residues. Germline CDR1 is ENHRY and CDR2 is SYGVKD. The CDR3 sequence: CAISMTVNTEAFF. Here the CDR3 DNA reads TGTGCCATCAGTATGACGGTAAACACTGAAGCTTTCTTT.

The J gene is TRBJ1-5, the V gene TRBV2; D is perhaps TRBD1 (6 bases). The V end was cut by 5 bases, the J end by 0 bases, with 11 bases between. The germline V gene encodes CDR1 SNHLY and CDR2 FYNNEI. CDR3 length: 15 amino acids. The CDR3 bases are TGTGCCAGCAGTCAAGGGGGGTATAGCAATCAGCCCCAGCATTTT. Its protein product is CASSQGGYSNQPQHF.

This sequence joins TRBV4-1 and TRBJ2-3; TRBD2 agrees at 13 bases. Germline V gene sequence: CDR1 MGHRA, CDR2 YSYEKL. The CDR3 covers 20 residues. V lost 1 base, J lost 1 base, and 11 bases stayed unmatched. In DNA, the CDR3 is TGCGCCAGCAGCCAAGGAGGTTGGACTAGCGGGGGACCTGGCACAGATACGCAGTATTTT. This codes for CASSQGGWTSGGPGTDTQYF.

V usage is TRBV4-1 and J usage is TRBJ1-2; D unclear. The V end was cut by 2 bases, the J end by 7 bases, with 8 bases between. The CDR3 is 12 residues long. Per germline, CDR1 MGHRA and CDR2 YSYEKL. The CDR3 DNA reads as TGCGCCAGCAGCCAACCCGATCGTGGCTACACCTTC. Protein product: CASSQPDRGYTF.

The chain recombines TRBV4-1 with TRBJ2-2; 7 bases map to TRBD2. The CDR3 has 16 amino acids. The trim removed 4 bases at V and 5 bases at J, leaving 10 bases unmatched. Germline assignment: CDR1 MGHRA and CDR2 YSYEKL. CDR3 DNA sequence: TGCGCCAGCAGCCCCTCCCCCAGCGGGATGACCGGGGAGCTGTTTTTT. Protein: CASSPSPSGMTGELFF.

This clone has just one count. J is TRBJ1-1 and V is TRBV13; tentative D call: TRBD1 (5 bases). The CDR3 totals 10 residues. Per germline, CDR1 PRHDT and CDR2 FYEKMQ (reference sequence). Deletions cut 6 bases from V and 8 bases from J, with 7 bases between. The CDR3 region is CASSRTEAFF. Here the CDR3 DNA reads TGTGCCAGCAGTCGGACAGAAGCTTTCTTT.

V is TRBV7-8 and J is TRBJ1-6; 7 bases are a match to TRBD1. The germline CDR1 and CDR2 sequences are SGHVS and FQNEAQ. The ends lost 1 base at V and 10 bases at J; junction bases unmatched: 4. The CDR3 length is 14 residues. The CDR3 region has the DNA TGTGCCAGCAGCTTAGGGGACAGACGATCACCCCTCCACTTT. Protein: CASSLGDRRSPLHF.

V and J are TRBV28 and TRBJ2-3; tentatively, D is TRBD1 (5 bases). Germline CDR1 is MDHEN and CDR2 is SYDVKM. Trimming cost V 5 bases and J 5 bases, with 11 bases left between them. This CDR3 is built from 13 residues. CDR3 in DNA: TGTGCCAGCAGTCCTGGCAGGGAAGATACGCAGTATTTT. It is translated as CASSPGREDTQYF.

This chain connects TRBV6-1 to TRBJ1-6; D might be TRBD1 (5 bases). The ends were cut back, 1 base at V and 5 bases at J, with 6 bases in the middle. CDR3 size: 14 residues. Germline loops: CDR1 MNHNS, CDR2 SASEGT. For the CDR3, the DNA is TGTGCCAGCAGTGAAGTGGGGGATAATTCACCCCTCCACTTT. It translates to CASSEVGDNSPLHF.

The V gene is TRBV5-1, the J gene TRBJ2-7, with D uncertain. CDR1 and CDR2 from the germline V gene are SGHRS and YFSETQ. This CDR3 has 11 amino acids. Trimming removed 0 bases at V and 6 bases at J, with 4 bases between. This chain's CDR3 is CASSLGGEQYF. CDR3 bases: TGCGCCAGCAGCTTGGGCGGCGAGCAGTACTTC. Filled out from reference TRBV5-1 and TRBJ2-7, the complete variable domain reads KAGVTQTPRYLIKTRGQQVTLSCSPISGHRSVSWYQQTPGQGLQFLFEYFSETQRNKGNFPGRFSGRQFSNSRSEMNVSTLELGDSALYLCASSLGGEQYFGPGTRLTVT.

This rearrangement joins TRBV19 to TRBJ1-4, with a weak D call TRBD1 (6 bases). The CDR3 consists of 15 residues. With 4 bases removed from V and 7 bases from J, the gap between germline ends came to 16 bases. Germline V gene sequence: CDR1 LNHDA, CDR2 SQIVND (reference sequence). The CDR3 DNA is TGTGCCAGTAGTACCACGGGGGGGGCTGCTGAAAAACTGTTTTTT. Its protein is CASSTTGGAAEKLFF.

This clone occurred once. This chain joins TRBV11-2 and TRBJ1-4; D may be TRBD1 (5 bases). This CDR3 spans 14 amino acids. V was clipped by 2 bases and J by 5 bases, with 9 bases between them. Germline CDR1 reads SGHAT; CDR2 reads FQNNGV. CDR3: CASSLQGSNEKLFF. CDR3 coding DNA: TGTGCCAGCAGCTTACAGGGTTCAAATGAAAAACTGTTTTTT. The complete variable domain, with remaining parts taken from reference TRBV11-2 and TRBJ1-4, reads EAGVAQSPRYKIIEKRQSVAFWCNPISGHATLYWYQQILGQGPKLLIQFQNNGVVDDSQLPKDRFSAERLKGVDSTLKIQPAKLEDSAVYLCASSLQGSNEKLFFGSGTQLSVL.

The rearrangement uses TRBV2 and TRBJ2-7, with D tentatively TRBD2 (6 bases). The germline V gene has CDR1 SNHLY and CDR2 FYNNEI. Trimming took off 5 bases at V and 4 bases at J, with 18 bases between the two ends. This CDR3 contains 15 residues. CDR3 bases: TGTGCCAGCAGTAGACTAGGCCAAGAGGGATACGAGCAGTACTTC. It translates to CASSRLGQEGYEQYF. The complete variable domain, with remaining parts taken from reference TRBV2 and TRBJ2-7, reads EPEVTQTPSHQVTQMGQEVILRCVPISNHLYFYWYRQILGQKVEFLVSFYNNEISEKSEIFDDQFSVERPDGSNFTLKIRSTKLEDSAMYFCASSRLGQEGYEQYFGPGTRLTVT.

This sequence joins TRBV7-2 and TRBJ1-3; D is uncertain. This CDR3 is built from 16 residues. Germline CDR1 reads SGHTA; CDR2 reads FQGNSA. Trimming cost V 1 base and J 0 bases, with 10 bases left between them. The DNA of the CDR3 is TGTGCCAGCAGCTTAGGTCCAGCCCTCTCTGGAAACACCATATATTTT. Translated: CASSLGPALSGNTIYF.